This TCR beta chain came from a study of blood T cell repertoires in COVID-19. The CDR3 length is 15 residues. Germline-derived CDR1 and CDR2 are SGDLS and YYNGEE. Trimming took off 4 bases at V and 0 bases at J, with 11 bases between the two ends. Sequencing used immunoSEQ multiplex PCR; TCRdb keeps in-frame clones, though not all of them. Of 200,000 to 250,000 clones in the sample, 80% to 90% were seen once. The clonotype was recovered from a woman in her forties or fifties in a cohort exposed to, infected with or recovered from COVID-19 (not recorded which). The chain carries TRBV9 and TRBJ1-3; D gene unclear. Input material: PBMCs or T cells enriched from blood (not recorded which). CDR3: CASSPTWSSGNTIYF. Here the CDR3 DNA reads TGTGCCAGCAGCCCGACGTGGAGCTCTGGAAACACCATATATTTT.